Listed here are 2 T cell receptor beta chains from one sample, sequenced in a study of early T cells in non-severe SARS-CoV-2 infection. TCRdb redid the calling of the 5' RACE reads with MiXCR, one entry per CDR3 protein. The table has tens of thousands of distinct CDR3 sequences, roughly 5.3% seen once. The sequencing input was whole blood. The receptors derive from an adult who was a healthcare worker with PCR-confirmed SARS-CoV-2 infection or an uninfected control (not recorded which).

This clonotype was observed at least ten times. The gene calls are TRBV27 and TRBJ2-3, with D possibly TRBD2 on 6 matching bases. Between the trimmed V and J ends, which lost 4 bases and 8 bases, there was a span of 25 bases. Germline V gene data show CDR1 as MNHEY and CDR2 as SMNVEV (reference sequence). This CDR3 has 17 residues. CDR3 nucleotides: TGTGCCAGCAGTTCAACCCGGGGTAGCGGTAGAGAGGGTACGCAGTATTTT. It codes for CASSSTRGSGREGTQYF.

Sample share makes this clonotype medium-sized. J is TRBJ2-3 and V is TRBV6-4, with TRBD1 matching over 8 bases. The V gene end was trimmed by 3 bases and the J gene end by 1 base; junction bases not matched to a gene: 0. Germline V gene sequence: CDR1 MRHNA, CDR2 SNTAGT. This CDR3 is built from 14 residues. Here the CDR3 reads CASSETGGTDTQYF. DNA for the CDR3: TGTGCCAGCAGTGAGACAGGGGGCACAGATACGCAGTATTTT.